The present TCR beta chain was sequenced within a study of PD-L1 blockade in urothelial cancer. This clone came up a few times. TCRdb keeps only in-frame clones here, not all; method: immunoSEQ multiplex PCR. In the table there are 35,000 to 55,000 clones, roughly four fifths of which are singletons. Germline values: CDR1 SGHDT, CDR2 YYEEEE. This CDR3 has 19 residues. V dropped 3 bases and J dropped 6; count of bases not matched to a gene: 21. V and J are TRBV5-6 and TRBJ1-2; TRBD1 matches 9 bases. This sequence originates from a man between 65 and 85 years old with urothelial cancer. Sequenced material: PBMCs, taken around atezolizumab (anti-PD-L1) treatment. The CDR3 sequence: CASSSSTPGQGVFKDGYTF. CDR3 nucleotides: TGTGCCAGCAGCTCTTCAACTCCGGGACAGGGAGTTTTTAAAGATGGCTACACCTTC. The full variable domain, its missing parts supplied by reference TRBV5-6 and TRBJ1-2, is DAGVTQSPTHLIKTRGQQVTLRCSPKSGHDTVSWYQQALGQGPQFIFQYYEEEERQRGNFPDRFSGHQFPNYSSELNVNALLLGDSALYLCASSSSTPGQGVFKDGYTFGSGTRLTVV.